This T cell receptor beta chain was sequenced in a study of T cells in localized non-small cell lung cancer. The repertoire was sequenced with immunoSEQ multiplex PCR; TCRdb's copy has only in-frame clones and lacks some. The sample contains about 1,500 clones, around a quarter of which appear only once. This clone came up a few times. V lost 8 bases and J lost 2; bases outside the gene matches: 11. CDR1 is MNHGY and CDR2 is SAAAGT in the germline V gene. The CDR3 consists of 15 residues. Material: normal lung tissue next to the tumor, obtained before any cancer treatment. The chain has TRBV6-8 and TRBJ2-7; 8 bases are a match to TRBD2. This receptor was obtained from a male donor older than 55 with stage I lung adenocarcinoma. The CDR3 loop is CASADGGEGTYEQYF. In DNA form, the CDR3 reads TGTGCCAGCGCGGACGGGGGGGAGGGAACCTACGAGCAGTACTTC.